This entry concerns a single T cell receptor (beta chain). Its antigen is unknown. The input lacks base qualities; no much larger clone sits a single base away. The sample is drawn from a study of cytotoxic CD8 clonotypes in ibrutinib-treated CLL (dated by TCRdb to the early 2020s). In terms of the full investigation: The cohort included roughly 15 treatment-naive and fewer than 12 relapsed/refractory patients; some 18 were IGHV unmutated. Partial responses were observed in roughly 25 patients and complete responses in 2; after a median follow-up of 68 months, remission was maintained in around 14 patients and progression was observed in about twelve. Response samples were obtained after a median of around 11 months of treatment, with a range of roughly 6 to 40 months. Samples averaged approximately 260,000 productive templates and around 91,000 productive rearrangements. Of the 90 or so people in the trial, 25 to 30 had longitudinal samples available. Cryopreserved peripheral blood mononuclear cells were collected at three points: before therapy, at response, and at either sustained remission or disease progression. Patients were still on ibrutinib when every remission and progressive disease sample was collected. General findings and caveats noted by the study authors: Public clonotypes were rare and either shrank or stayed stable during treatment, and the rise in clonality at ibrutinib response reflected expansion of private clonotypes. Sampling times were not matched between sustained-remission and progressing patients, and lymph node repertoires were not studied. An increase in clonality was observed at ibrutinib response, with clonality remaining stable during sustained remission and falling back toward baseline at progression. Baseline clonality was found to be higher than that of age-matched healthy donors and was strongly correlated with circulating CD8+ T-cell counts.

Each clonotype received, on average, approximately 9.9x coverage in deep resolution sequencing performed on a MiSeq, where the target depth lay between 1 in 1 million and 1 in 200,000 T cells. The immunoSEQ hsTCRB Kit was used to generate the TCR beta libraries. In the original analysis: The data were analyzed with ImmunoSEQ Analyzer and ImmunoSEQ Data Assistant, and V, D and J gene assignments followed IMGT definitions. Clonality was computed as one minus normalized Shannon entropy of productive rearrangement frequencies, ranging from 0 to 1. Only overrepresented clonotypes making up at least 0.05% of the repertoire of each patient were included in the public clonotype analysis. About a dozen age-matched healthy donor repertoires from immuneACCESS served as clonality controls. The immuneACCESS repertoire file appears here via TCRdb, limited to in-frame rearrangements. These files lack a portion of the clones; in checked studies, under half of the deficit traces to unresolved V genes, and the cause of the others is not known. The DNA was the basis for D and trimming; V, J and clone size are from that table. The sample records about 140,000 clones, approximately 90% of which are singletons. The top ten clonotypes cover 11% of the sample.

In light of the paper, this sample's time point label describes: about a year on ibrutinib. For TCR beta library preparation, roughly 1.8 micrograms of genomic DNA was extracted from cryopreserved PBMCs. Longitudinal blood samples from CLL patients on ibrutinib monotherapy were analyzed using high-throughput TCR beta sequencing. The patients took part in an open-label, single-center phase 2 trial of ibrutinib monotherapy. The trim is 4 bases for V and 0 bases for J, with a gap of 7 bases between the germline ends. CDR1 and CDR2 are drawn from the germline V gene: MDHEN, SYDVKM. Counted from cysteine to phenylalanine, this CDR3 has 15 amino acids. Only the CDR3 region is kept as DNA, spanning 45 bases read in frame from base 1.

This receptor was taken from a human donor with chronic lymphocytic leukemia. This chain joins TRBV28 to TRBJ2-6; the D gene assignment is ambiguous. The sample consisted of PBMCs, taken after 12 months of ibrutinib treatment. The DNA sequence is TGTGCCAGCAGTTCGCCAGCCTCTGGGGCCAACGTCCTGACTTTC. Its coded protein is CASSSPASGANVLTF.